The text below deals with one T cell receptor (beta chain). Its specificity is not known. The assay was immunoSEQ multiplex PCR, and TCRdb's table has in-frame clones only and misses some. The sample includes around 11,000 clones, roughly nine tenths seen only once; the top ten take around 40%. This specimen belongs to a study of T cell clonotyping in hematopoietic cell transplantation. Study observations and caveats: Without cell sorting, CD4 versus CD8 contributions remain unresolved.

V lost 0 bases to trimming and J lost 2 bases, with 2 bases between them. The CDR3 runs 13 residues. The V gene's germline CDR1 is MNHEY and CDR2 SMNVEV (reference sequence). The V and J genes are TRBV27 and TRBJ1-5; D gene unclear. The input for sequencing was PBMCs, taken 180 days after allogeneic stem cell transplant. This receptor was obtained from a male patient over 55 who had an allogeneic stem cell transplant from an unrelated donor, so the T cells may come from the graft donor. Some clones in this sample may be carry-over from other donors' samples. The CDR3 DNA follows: TGTGCCAGCAGTTTATCTGGCAATCAGCCCCAGCATTTT. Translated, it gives CASSLSGNQPQHF.